Listed here are 32 T cell receptor beta chains from one sample, sequenced in a study of cytomegalovirus exposure and HLA in healthy donors. The data were produced by immunoSEQ multiplex PCR, yet TCRdb's version contains in-frame clones alone and is incomplete. Of 200,000 to 250,000 clones in the sample, around 86% were seen once. Sequencing was performed on PBMCs. The receptors stem from a woman aged 18 to 35 in good health and CMV-seropositive.

This rearrangement joins TRBV19 to TRBJ2-7; 9 nucleotides align to TRBD1. The CDR3 runs to 15 residues. Trimming at V came to 5 bases and at J to 2 bases, leaving 7 bases not matched to a gene. Germline V gene lookup returns CDR1 LNHDA and CDR2 SQIVND (reference sequence). For the CDR3, the DNA is TGTGCCAGTAGTCAGGGACAGGGACGACCCTACGAGCAGTACTTC. It encodes CASSQGQGRPYEQYF.

This chain joins TRBV19 and TRBJ2-7; 11 positions match TRBD1. Germline V lookup: CDR1 LNHDA, CDR2 SQIVND (reference sequence). CDR3 length: 17 amino acids. V gave up 7 bases and J gave up 5 bases; unmatched junction bases: 16. The CDR3 reads CASTPIGGTGGSNEQYF. The CDR3 DNA is TGTGCCAGTACCCCAATAGGGGGGACAGGGGGTTCTAACGAGCAGTACTTC.

This clone was counted between two and nine times. J is TRBJ1-1 and V is TRBV30; 7 positions match TRBD1. Germline-derived CDR1 and CDR2 are GTSNPN and SVGIG (reference sequence). V lost 1 base, J lost 1 base, and 9 bases stayed unmatched. The CDR3 runs 16 residues. Here the CDR3 reads CAWSGWDRSENTEAFF. The CDR3 DNA reads as TGTGCCTGGAGTGGATGGGACAGATCGGAGAACACTGAAGCTTTCTTT. Filled out from reference TRBV30 and TRBJ1-1, the complete variable domain reads SQTIHQWPATLVQPVGSPLSLECTVEGTSNPNLYWYRQAAGRGLQLLFYSVGIGQISSEVPQNLSASRPQDRQFILSSKKLLLSDSGFYLCAWSGWDRSENTEAFFGQGTRLTVV.

The chain joins TRBV10-3 to TRBJ1-2; D call uncertain. Germline CDR1 is ENHRY and CDR2 is SYGVKD. The CDR3 contains 14 residues. V lost 2 bases and J lost 1, with 8 bases in between. The CDR3 bases are TGTGCCATCAGTGAGGGGCACCTTAACTATGGCTACACCTTC. It yields the protein CAISEGHLNYGYTF.

V usage is TRBV6-1 and J usage is TRBJ2-6, with D possibly being TRBD2 (6 bases). Trimming took off 0 bases at V and 2 bases at J, with 8 bases between the two ends. There are 16 residues in the CDR3. Germline loops: CDR1 MNHNS, CDR2 SASEGT. The CDR3: CASSEASGAGANVLTF. CDR3 sequence (DNA): TGTGCCAGCAGTGAAGCGTCGGGGGCTGGGGCCAACGTCCTGACTTTC.

The chain is built from TRBV19 and TRBJ1-1; the D gene is possibly TRBD1 (6 bases). This CDR3 comprises 14 residues. The V end lost 7 bases, the J end lost 4 bases, and 16 bases lay between the germline ends. The germline V gene has CDR1 LNHDA and CDR2 SQIVND (reference sequence). The CDR3 bases are TGTGCCAGTACCTTAAACAGGGCAACCACTGAAGCTTTCTTT. Encoded protein: CASTLNRATTEAFF. The complete variable domain, with remaining parts taken from reference TRBV19 and TRBJ1-1, reads DGGITQSPKYLFRKEGQNVTLSCEQNLNHDAMYWYRQDPGQGLRLIYYSQIVNDFQKGDIAEGYSVSREKKESFPLTVTSAQKNPTAFYLCASTLNRATTEAFFGQGTRLTVV.

This sequence joins TRBV9 and TRBJ1-1, with unresolved D. Germline CDR1 reads SGDLS; CDR2 reads YYNGEE. Between the trimmed V and J ends, which lost 3 bases and 0 bases, there was a span of 9 bases. This CDR3 contains 14 residues. CDR3 in amino acids: CASSDPGLNTEAFF. Here the CDR3 DNA reads TGTGCCAGCAGCGATCCGGGTTTGAACACTGAAGCTTTCTTT.

This clone was detected once. This rearrangement joins TRBV7-9 to TRBJ2-3; 8 nucleotides line up with TRBD2. Germline V gives CDR1 SEHNR, CDR2 FQNEAQ (reference sequence). The CDR3 has 17 residues. With V trimmed by 4 bases and J by 0 bases, 9 bases remained unmatched. The CDR3 nucleotides are TGTGCCAGCAGCTCGCTACTAGCGGCTCCTAGCACAGATACGCAGTATTTT. This sequence encodes CASSSLLAAPSTDTQYF.

The chain joins TRBV11-2 to TRBJ1-1; 8 bases match TRBD1. The CDR3 runs to 17 residues. Losses at the gene ends were 5 bases for V and 6 bases for J; bases not matched to a gene: 17. The V gene's germline CDR1 is SGHAT and CDR2 FQNNGV. The chain's CDR3 is CASSLNSGGFTSAEAFF. Written as DNA, the CDR3 is TGTGCCAGCAGCCTAAACTCAGGGGGCTTTACCTCTGCTGAAGCTTTCTTT.

A word on this clone: Different DNA sequences within this sample yield the same CDR3. This rearrangement joins TRBV27 to TRBJ2-1; D is possibly TRBD1 (5 bases). The CDR3 length is 13 residues. Germline V lookup: CDR1 MNHEY, CDR2 SMNVEV (reference sequence). The V end was cut by 5 bases, the J end by 3 bases, with 8 bases between. In DNA, the CDR3 is TGTGCCAGCAGTCGTCAGGGCTACAATGAGCAGTTCTTC. Amino acid sequence: CASSRQGYNEQFF.

V gene TRBV27 combines with J gene TRBJ2-2; TRBD2 agrees at 11 bases. The CDR3 contains 16 residues. From germline, CDR1 is MNHEY and CDR2 SMNVEV (reference sequence). The J segment lost 5 bases and the V segment lost 4 bases, leaving 6 bases of the junction unmatched. CDR3 in amino acids: CASSSLGLAGTGELFF. The CDR3 DNA follows: TGTGCCAGCAGTTCCCTCGGACTAGCGGGTACCGGGGAGCTGTTTTTT.

The J gene is TRBJ1-1, the V gene TRBV6-5; D unclear. CDR3 size: 15 residues. Trimming stripped 0 bases from V and 4 bases from J, with 12 bases between. CDR1 is MNHEY, CDR2 SVGAGI, per germline. The CDR3 DNA sequence: TGTGCCAGCAGTTACTCCCGGGGAGGTAGCACTGAAGCTTTCTTT. This gives the protein CASSYSRGGSTEAFF.

The chain carries TRBV18 and TRBJ2-2; 7 bases are a match to TRBD1. CDR1 is KGHSH and CDR2 is LQKENI in the germline V gene. The CDR3 spans 15 residues. The V gene end was trimmed by 2 bases and the J gene end by 4 bases; junction bases not matched to a gene: 4. The CDR3 here is CASSPRQGSTGELFF. CDR3 DNA: TGTGCCAGCTCACCAAGACAGGGCAGCACCGGGGAGCTGTTTTTT.

The chain joins TRBV6-6 to TRBJ2-7; TRBD1 is a possible D gene (5 bases). The germline gives CDR1 MNHNY, CDR2 SVGAGI (reference sequence). This CDR3 region has 12 residues. The V end was cut by 5 bases, the J end by 6 bases, with 11 bases between. The CDR3, as DNA: TGTGCCAGCAGTCTCTCAGGGCTCGAGCAGTACTTC. The encoded protein is CASSLSGLEQYF.

The CDR3 sequence: CASSPQGDYGYTF. The CDR3 bases are TGTGCCAGCAGTCCTCAGGGCGACTATGGCTACACCTTC. The V and J genes are TRBV6-5 and TRBJ1-2; maybe TRBD1 (5 bases). This CDR3 is 13 amino acids long. Germline V gene sequence: CDR1 MNHEY, CDR2 SVGAGI. V gave up 5 bases and J gave up 3 bases, with 10 bases separating them.

This clone was detected once. The chain employs TRBV28 and TRBJ1-1, with D perhaps TRBD1 (5 bases). This CDR3 has 11 residues. V lost 3 bases and J 8 bases, leaving 7 bases between the germline ends. Germline V CDR1 and CDR2: MDHEN, SYDVKM. CDR3 sequence reads: CASSFGGEAFF. In nucleotides, the CDR3 is TGTGCCAGCAGTTTCGGGGGGGAAGCTTTCTTT.

The CDR3 coding sequence is TGTGCCAGCACGAACCCGGGACTCTATTACGAGCAGTACTTC. This gives the protein CASTNPGLYYEQYF. The chain recombines TRBV5-4 with TRBJ2-7; D perhaps matches TRBD2 (6 bases). Germline CDR1 SGHNT, CDR2 YYREEE (reference sequence). V lost 6 bases and J lost 4, with 17 bases in between. The CDR3 loop spans 14 amino acids. The variable domain in full, completed from reference TRBV5-4 and TRBJ2-7, reads ETGVTQSPTHLIKTRGQQVTLRCSSQSGHNTVSWYQQALGQGPQFIFQYYREEENGRGNFPPRFSGLQFPNYSSELNVNALELDDSALYLCASTNPGLYYEQYFGPGTRLTVT.

J is TRBJ2-7 and V is TRBV5-1; 9 bases agree with TRBD1. The CDR3 is made up of 15 amino acids. V shed 5 bases and J 2 bases; nucleotides not matched to a gene: 8. The germline V gene encodes CDR1 SGHRS and CDR2 YFSETQ. The CDR3 here is CASSPLGDRAYEQYF. CDR3 DNA sequence: TGCGCCAGCAGTCCCCTAGGGGACAGGGCCTACGAGCAGTACTTC.

This chain connects TRBV27 to TRBJ1-2; weak D call: TRBD1 (6 bases). Between the trimmed V and J ends, which lost 5 bases and 7 bases, there was a span of 20 bases. Germline loops: CDR1 MNHEY, CDR2 SMNVEV (reference sequence). The CDR3 length is 15 residues. The CDR3 region has the DNA TGTGCCAGCAGTCATGCCGTTGCAGGGGACGCTGGCTACACCTTC. This sequence encodes CASSHAVAGDAGYTF.

The rearrangement links TRBV2 to TRBJ1-4, with D uncertain. Germline loops: CDR1 SNHLY, CDR2 FYNNEI. This CDR3 contains 17 residues. V dropped 3 bases and J dropped 0 bases, with 14 bases sitting between them. DNA for the CDR3: TGTGCCAGCAGTGAGACCTCAGCGGGGTCAACTAATGAAAAACTGTTTTTT. Translating it yields CASSETSAGSTNEKLFF.

This clone was seen more than once but under ten times. This chain joins TRBV7-3 and TRBJ2-1; 7 nucleotides match TRBD1. Germline CDR1 is SGHTA and CDR2 is FQGTGA. J was trimmed by 5 bases and V by 3 bases; bases with no gene match: 4. CDR3 length: 14 amino acids. CDR3 in amino acids: CASSFPGQDNEQFF. For the CDR3, the DNA is TGTGCCAGCAGCTTCCCCGGACAGGACAATGAGCAGTTCTTC.

This chain connects TRBV30 to TRBJ1-5, with TRBD1 matching 7 bases. Germline lookup yields CDR1 GTSNPN and CDR2 SVGIG (reference sequence). The CDR3 sequence is 16 residues long. V lost 4 bases to trimming and J lost 4 bases; unmatched junction nucleotides: 13. The CDR3 nucleotides are TGTGCCTGGACCCGACAGGGACAAGGGTCAAATCAGCCCCAGCATTTT. Translated: CAWTRQGQGSNQPQHF.

The rearrangement links TRBV10-3 to TRBJ1-2, with D maybe TRBD1 (5 bases). This CDR3 is built from 12 residues. Trimming cost V 5 bases and J 3 bases, with 7 bases left between them. In germline, CDR1 is ENHRY, CDR2 SYGVKD. CDR3 in DNA: TGTGCCATCAGTCGCAGGGACTATGGCTACACCTTC. Translation: CAISRRDYGYTF.

The V gene is TRBV30, the J gene TRBJ2-1, with a possible D match to TRBD2 (6 bases). The V end was cut by 0 bases, the J end by 10 bases, with 10 bases between. This CDR3 spans 12 amino acids. Germline CDR1 reads GTSNPN; CDR2 reads SVGIG (reference sequence). CDR3 protein: CAWSVLAGEQFF. The CDR3 DNA reads as TGTGCCTGGAGTGTACTAGCTGGGGAGCAGTTCTTC.

In its sample, this clone was seen once. This chain uses TRBV11-2 with TRBJ1-1; no clear D gene. This CDR3 comprises 14 residues. Germline lookup yields CDR1 SGHAT and CDR2 FQNNGV. V was pared by 4 bases and J by 1 base, with 10 bases between. CDR3 nucleotides: TGTGCCAGCAGCTCTTTGACGGGGAACACTGAAGCTTTCTTT. It encodes CASSSLTGNTEAFF.

The V and J genes are TRBV14 and TRBJ2-7; 7 bases agree with TRBD2. Germline V gives CDR1 SGHDN, CDR2 FVKESK. V shed 4 bases, J shed 3 bases, and the junction held 0 bases outside the gene matches. CDR3 size: 12 residues. The CDR3 DNA reads as TGTGCCAGCAGCCCGGGGGGCTACGAGCAGTACTTC. Protein: CASSPGGYEQYF. The full variable domain, with the rest looked up from reference TRBV14 and TRBJ2-7, is EAGVTQFPSHSVIEKGQTVTLRCDPISGHDNLYWYRRVMGKEIKFLLHFVKESKQDESGMPNNRFLAERTGGTYSTLKVQPAELEDSGVYFCASSPGGYEQYFGPGTRLTVT.

The chain couples TRBV14 to TRBJ1-1; tentatively, D is TRBD1 (6 bases). The CDR3 is 22 residues long. Germline V gene lookup returns CDR1 SGHDN and CDR2 FVKESK. The ends were cut back, 0 bases at V and 0 bases at J, with 29 bases in the middle. The chain's CDR3 is CASSQEIWGQADFGAMNTEAFF. DNA for the CDR3: TGTGCCAGCAGCCAAGAGATTTGGGGGCAGGCCGACTTCGGGGCTATGAACACTGAAGCTTTCTTT.

The genes are TRBV5-8 and TRBJ1-1; D not resolved. The CDR3 length is 15 residues. Germline CDR1 SGHTS, CDR2 YDEGEE. V lost 4 bases, J lost 2 bases, and 15 bases lay in between. CDR3 sequence (DNA): TGTGCCAGCAGCCGTCGTACTTACTTTAACACTGAAGCTTTCTTT. Translating it yields CASSRRTYFNTEAFF.

This chain links TRBV5-1 with TRBJ2-3, with D possibly TRBD2 on 6 matching bases. The CDR3 runs 15 residues. The V end lost 2 bases, the J end lost 5 bases, and 15 bases lay between the germline ends. Per germline, CDR1 SGHRS and CDR2 YFSETQ. CDR3 nucleotides: TGCGCCAGCAGCTTCCTCCCGGGAGCGGGAGATACGCAGTATTTT. It codes for CASSFLPGAGDTQYF.

The gene calls are TRBV10-3 and TRBJ2-7; 11 nucleotides align to TRBD1. The J segment lost 2 bases and the V segment lost 4 bases, leaving 10 bases of the junction unmatched. CDR3 size: 17 residues. CDR1 is ENHRY, CDR2 SYGVKD, per germline. The CDR3 sequence: CAISGRTGGLFTYEQYF. The CDR3 DNA is TGTGCCATCAGTGGCAGGACAGGGGGCCTTTTTACCTACGAGCAGTACTTC.

The chain is built from TRBV18 and TRBJ1-5; no definite D call. CDR1 and CDR2 from the germline V gene are KGHSH and LQKENI. The CDR3 length is 13 residues. The V gene lost 3 bases and the J gene lost 4 bases, with 7 bases spanning the gap. The CDR3 DNA is TGTGCCAGCTCACCCCGGGAAAATCAGCCCCAGCATTTT. It is translated as CASSPRENQPQHF.

There are a few counts of this clone. The V gene is TRBV5-1, the J gene TRBJ2-1; 8 bases align to TRBD2. CDR3 length equals 16 residues. CDR1 and CDR2 from the germline V gene are SGHRS and YFSETQ. V lost 5 bases to trimming and J lost 7 bases; unmatched junction nucleotides: 14. In DNA form, the CDR3 reads TGCGCCAGCAGGCCTAGAACTAGCGGCCAAAGGAATGAGCAGTTCTTC. Its translation is CASRPRTSGQRNEQFF.